This T cell receptor (beta chain) was profiled in a study of neurological immune-mediated disorders. Findings and limits, study-wide: Private repertoires in all groups were suggested, as expanded clones shared no CDR3 amino acid sequences across subjects.

Per germline, CDR1 MNHEY and CDR2 SVGAGI. The CDR3 sequence is 13 residues long. For this clonotype: Its antigen remains unknown. The junction departs from germline at one end; a sequencing error may be responsible.

5'RACE employing 10-nucleotide random UMIs yielded the cDNA. A single run covered 15-18 subjects with over 200 million TCR-beta sequences. Via MiXCR, TCRdb re-called the 5' RACE reads, giving one row per CDR3 protein. The sample holds over 15,000 distinct CDR3 sequences, approximately 15% seen once. Sequencing was performed on PBMCs. This TCR was recovered from a man in his sixties with HTLV-1-associated myelopathy (HAM/TSP). V and J are TRBV6-5 and TRBJ1-1; no firm D call. CDR3 sequence reads: CASSRWQRAEALF. The CDR3 coding sequence is TGTGCCAGCAGCAGGTGGCAGAGGGCTGAAGCTCTCTTT.